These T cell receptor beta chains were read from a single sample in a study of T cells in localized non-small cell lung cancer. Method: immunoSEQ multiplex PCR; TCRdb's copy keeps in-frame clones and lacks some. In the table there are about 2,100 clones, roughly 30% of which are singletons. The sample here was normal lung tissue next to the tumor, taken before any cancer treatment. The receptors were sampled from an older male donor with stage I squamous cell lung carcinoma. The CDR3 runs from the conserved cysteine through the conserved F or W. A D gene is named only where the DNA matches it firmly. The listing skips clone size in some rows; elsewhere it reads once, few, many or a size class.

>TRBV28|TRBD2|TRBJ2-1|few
TGTGCCAGCAGTTCTTTACAGACTAGCGGGAGATGGGGCTCCTACAATGAGCAGTTCTTC
CASSSLQTSGRWGSYNEQFF
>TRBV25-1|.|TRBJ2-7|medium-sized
TGTGCCAGCAGTCCCGACAGACAGATCTACGAGCAGTACTTC
CASSPDRQIYEQYF
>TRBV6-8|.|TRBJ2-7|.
TGTGCCAGCAGTTACTCGCATACGGGTAGGGAGCAGTACTTC
CASSYSHTGREQYF
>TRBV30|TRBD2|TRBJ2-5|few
TGTGCCTGGAGCTGGGGACTAGCGGGCTTATACCAAGAGACCCAGTACTTC
CAWSWGLAGLYQETQYF
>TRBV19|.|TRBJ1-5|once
TGTGCCGCTCAAGACTGGGGACGAAGCCAGCCCCAGCATTTT
CAAQDWGRSQPQHF
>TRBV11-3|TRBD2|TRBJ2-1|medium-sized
TGTGCCAGCAGCTTAGTAGGGACTAGCGTATACAATGAGCAGTTCTTC
CASSLVGTSVYNEQFF
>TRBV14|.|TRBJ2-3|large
TGTGCCAGCAGCCCGACAGGAACGACAGATACGCAGTATTTT
CASSPTGTTDTQYF
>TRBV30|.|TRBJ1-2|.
TGTGCCTGGAGTGTAAGGCAGGGCTATGGCTACACCTTC
CAWSVRQGYGYTF
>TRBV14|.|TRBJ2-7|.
TGTGCCAGCAGCCGGCTGGGGAGTCGCTACGAGCAGTACTTC
CASSRLGSRYEQYF
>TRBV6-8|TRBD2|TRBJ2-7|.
TGTGCCAGCAGTCCGCTAGCGGGGCAGATCTACGAGCAGTACTTC
CASSPLAGQIYEQYF
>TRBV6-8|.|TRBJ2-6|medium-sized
TGTGCCAGCAGTGATCTGGGGGCCGCCTCTGGGGCCAACGTCCTGACTTTC
CASSDLGAASGANVLTF
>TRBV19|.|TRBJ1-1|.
TGTGCCAGTAGTATGAGTGGGGAAACTGAAGCTTTCTTT
CASSMSGETEAFF
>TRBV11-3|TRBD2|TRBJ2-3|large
TGTGCCAGCAGCCCAGCGGGGGGCAGGGTAAGCACAGATACGCAGTATTTT
CASSPAGGRVSTDTQYF
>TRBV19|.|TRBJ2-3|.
TGTGCCAGTAGTATACAAGACGGGACAGATACGCAGTATTTT
CASSIQDGTDTQYF
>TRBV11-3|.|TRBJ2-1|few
TGTGCCAGCAGCTTAATGGATGGGACTTCCTACAATGAGCAGTTCTTC
CASSLMDGTSYNEQFF
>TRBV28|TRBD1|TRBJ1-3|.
TGTGCCAGCAGCCTAAGGAGGGGGCTGAACTCTGGAAACACCATATATTTT
CASSLRRGLNSGNTIYF
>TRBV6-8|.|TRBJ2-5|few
TGTGCCAGCAGTTACCCCCGACAGATAAGAGAGACCCAGTACTTC
CASSYPRQIRETQYF
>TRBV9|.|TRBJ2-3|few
TGTGCCAGCAGCGTATGGAGGTCGGCCACAGATACGCAGTATTTT
CASSVWRSATDTQYF
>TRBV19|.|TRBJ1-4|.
TGTGCCAGTAGTGTGGACACAACTAATGAAAAACTGTTTTTT
CASSVDTTNEKLFF
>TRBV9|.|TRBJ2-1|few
TGTGCCAGCAGGGTTGAGGGAGTTGGCTCCTACAATGAGCAGTTCTTC
CASRVEGVGSYNEQFF
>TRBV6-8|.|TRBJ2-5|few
TGTGCCAGCAGTTACTCCGTTGAGACCCAGTACTTC
CASSYSVETQYF
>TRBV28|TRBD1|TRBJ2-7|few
TGTGCCAGCAGGGGACAGGGGAACTACGAGCAGTACTTC
CASRGQGNYEQYF
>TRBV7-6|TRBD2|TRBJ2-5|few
TGTGCCAGCAGCTTAGGGCTAGCGGGGGATGGGGAGACCCAGTACTTC
CASSLGLAGDGETQYF
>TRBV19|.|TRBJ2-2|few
TGTGCCAGTAGTATCGGGGTGACTGGGGAGCTGTTTTTT
CASSIGVTGELFF
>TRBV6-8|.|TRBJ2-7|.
TGTGCCAGCGAGGGAAAAGGGGGCTCCTACGAGCAGTACTTC
CASEGKGGSYEQYF
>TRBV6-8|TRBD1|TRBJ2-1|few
TGTGCCAGCAGTTTCGCGGGACAGGGCACGGGATACAATGAGCAGTTCTTC
CASSFAGQGTGYNEQFF
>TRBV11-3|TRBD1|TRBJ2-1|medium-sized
TGTGCCAGCAGCGGTTACAGGGGCTCCGACTTCAACAATGAGCAGTTCTTC
CASSGYRGSDFNNEQFF
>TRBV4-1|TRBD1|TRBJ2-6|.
TGCGCCAGCAGCCAGGGGACAGGGGGGAGCTCTGGGGCCAACGTCCTGACTTTC
CASSQGTGGSSGANVLTF
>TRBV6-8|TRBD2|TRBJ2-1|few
TGTGCCAGCAGCAAGGAAATAGCGGGAGGCCAACTGGGGAATGAGCAGTTCTTC
CASSKEIAGGQLGNEQFF
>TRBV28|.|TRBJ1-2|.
TGTGCCAGCGGACCATGGGGGGGAAATGGCTACACCTTC
CASGPWGGNGYTF
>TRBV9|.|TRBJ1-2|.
TGTGCCAGCAGCGTAGGCACCGTCTATGGCTACACCTTC
CASSVGTVYGYTF
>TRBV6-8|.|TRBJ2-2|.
TGTGCCAGCAGCCAATACCCCGGGGAGCTGTTTTTT
CASSQYPGELFF
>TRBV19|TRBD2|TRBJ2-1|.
TGTGCCAGTAGTATGGGTCCAGCGGGAGGGACAAGCAATGAGCAGTTCTTC
CASSMGPAGGTSNEQFF
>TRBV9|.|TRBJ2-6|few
TGTGCCAGCAGCGTAGACGGACGTATGGTCAACGTCCTGACTTTC
CASSVDGRMVNVLTF
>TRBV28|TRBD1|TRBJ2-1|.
TGTGCCAGCAGACAAACCGGACAGGGAAGGGATGAGCAGTTCTTC
CASRQTGQGRDEQFF
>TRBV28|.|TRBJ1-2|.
TGTGCCAGCAGTTTAGGTGGCGCTGGCTACACCTTC
CASSLGGAGYTF
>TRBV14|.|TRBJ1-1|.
TGTGCCAGCAGCCAAGAACCGCTGAACACTGAAGCTTTCTTT
CASSQEPLNTEAFF
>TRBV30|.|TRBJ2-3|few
TGTGCCTGGAGTGTTGGTGGCACAGATACGCAGTATTTT
CAWSVGGTDTQYF
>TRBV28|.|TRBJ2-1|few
TGTGCCAGCAGCCCCCCCGGGCTAGGGCAGTTCTTC
CASSPPGLGQFF
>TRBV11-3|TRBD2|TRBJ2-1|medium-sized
TGTGCCAGCAGCCCAGGCGGCGGGAGGACCTACAATGAGCAGTTCTTC
CASSPGGGRTYNEQFF
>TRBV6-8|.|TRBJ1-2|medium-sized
TGTGCCAGCAGTTACCAGACCGGGGCCGGGATTTATGGCTACACCTTC
CASSYQTGAGIYGYTF
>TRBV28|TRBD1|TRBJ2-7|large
TGTGCCACTAAGACAGGGTCCGTCTACGAGCAGTACTTC
CATKTGSVYEQYF
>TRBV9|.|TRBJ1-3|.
TGTGCCAGCAGTTCACGTGGAAACACCATATATTTT
CASSSRGNTIYF
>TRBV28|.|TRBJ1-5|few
TGTGCCAGCAGGCGACTCAATCAGCCCCAGCATTTT
CASRRLNQPQHF
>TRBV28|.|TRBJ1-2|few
TGTGCCAGCAATGCCCCGGACAGCTTCGTCTATGGCTACACCTTC
CASNAPDSFVYGYTF
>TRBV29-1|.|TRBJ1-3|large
TGCAGCGTTGAAGATCAAGGGTCTGACACCATATATTTT
CSVEDQGSDTIYF
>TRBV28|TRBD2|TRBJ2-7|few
TGTGCCAGCAGTTTATTGGGGGAGGGAATCTCCTACGAGCAGTACTTC
CASSLLGEGISYEQYF
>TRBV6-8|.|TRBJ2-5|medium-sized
TGTGCCAGCATGGGCGCGGGATGGGAAGAGACCCAGTACTTC
CASMGAGWEETQYF
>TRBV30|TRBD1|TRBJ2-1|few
TGTGCCTGGAGTCAACAGGGGGGCGAGTTCTTC
CAWSQQGGEFF
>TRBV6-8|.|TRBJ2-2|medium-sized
TGTGCCAGCAGGGAAGGAGGGAACACCGGGGAGCTGTTTTTT
CASREGGNTGELFF
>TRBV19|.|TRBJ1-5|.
TGTGCCAGTAGTATACGAGAGGTCAATCAGCCCCAGCATTTT
CASSIREVNQPQHF
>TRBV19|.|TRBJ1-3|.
TGTGCCAGTAGTATGATGGCTTCTGGAAACACCATATATTTT
CASSMMASGNTIYF